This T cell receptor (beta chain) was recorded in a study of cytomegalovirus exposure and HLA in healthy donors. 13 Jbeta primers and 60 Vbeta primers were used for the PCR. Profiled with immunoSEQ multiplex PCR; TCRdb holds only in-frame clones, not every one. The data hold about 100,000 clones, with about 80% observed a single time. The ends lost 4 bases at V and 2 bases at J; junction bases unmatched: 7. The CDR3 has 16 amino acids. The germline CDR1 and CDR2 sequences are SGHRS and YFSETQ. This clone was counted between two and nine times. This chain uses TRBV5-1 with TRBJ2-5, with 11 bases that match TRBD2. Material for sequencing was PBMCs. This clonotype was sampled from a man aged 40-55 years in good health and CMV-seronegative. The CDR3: CASSRTSGGTQETQYF. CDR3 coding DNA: TGCGCCAGCAGCAGAACTAGCGGGGGCACTCAAGAGACCCAGTACTTC.